These 5 T cell receptor beta chains came from one sample sequenced in a study of blood T cell repertoires in COVID-19. Clones were sequenced by immunoSEQ multiplex PCR, and TCRdb holds only the in-frame ones, with some missing. This repertoire shows under 150,000 clones, approximately 81% found once; its top ten account for 8% to 9.5%. Sequenced input: peripheral blood. The receptors derive from a woman aged 60-70 years with active or convalescent COVID-19.

This clone showed up just a few times. The CDR3 is CASSHGGRADTQYF. The CDR3 bases are TGTGCCAGCAGCCACGGAGGGAGGGCGGATACGCAGTATTTT. The V and J genes are TRBV3-1 (or the pseudogene TRBV3-2) and TRBJ2-3; TRBD2 matches 7 bases. Per the germline V gene, CDR1 is LGHDT and CDR2 is YNNKEL (reference sequence). The CDR3 consists of 14 residues. After removal of 3 bases from V and 6 bases from J, the junction contained 6 bases not matched to a gene.

V usage is TRBV19 and J usage is TRBJ2-2, with D perhaps TRBD2 (5 bases). Trimming removed 6 bases at V and 1 base at J, with 6 bases between. There are 13 residues in the CDR3. Germline V gene data show CDR1 as LNHDA and CDR2 as SQIVND (reference sequence). CDR3 amino acids: CASSEGNTGELFF. CDR3 in DNA: TGTGCCAGTAGCGAGGGGAACACCGGGGAGCTGTTTTTT. The full variable domain, rest sourced from reference TRBV19 and TRBJ2-2, is DGGITQSPKYLFRKEGQNVTLSCEQNLNHDAMYWYRQDPGQGLRLIYYSQIVNDFQKGDIAEGYSVSREKKESFPLTVTSAQKNPTAFYLCASSEGNTGELFFGEGSRLTVL.

The V call is TRBV27, the J call TRBJ2-3, with TRBD2 matching over 13 bases. CDR3 size: 16 residues. The V segment lost 0 bases and the J segment 3 bases; nucleotides outside the gene matches: 0. Germline V gene data show CDR1 as MNHEY and CDR2 as SMNVEV (reference sequence). This CDR3 is CASSLSGLAGTDTQYF. DNA for the CDR3: TGTGCCAGCAGTTTATCGGGACTAGCGGGGACAGATACGCAGTATTTT.

The V and J genes are TRBV9 and TRBJ2-5, with TRBD2 matching over 10 bases. V lost 4 bases, J lost 4 bases, and 7 bases stayed unmatched. Germline CDR1 is SGDLS and CDR2 is YYNGEE. This CDR3 region has 15 residues. The DNA of the CDR3 is TGTGCCAGCAGCCGGAGCGGGAGGGCCTCAGAGACCCAGTACTTC. Protein sequence: CASSRSGRASETQYF.

The rearrangement uses TRBV5-1 and TRBJ2-3; 10 positions match TRBD2. With 3 bases clipped from V and 7 bases from J, the junction kept 5 bases outside the gene matches. This CDR3 has 14 residues. CDR1 is SGHRS and CDR2 is YFSETQ in the germline V gene. CDR3 region: CASSSAGGGNTQYF. The CDR3 nucleotides read TGCGCCAGCAGCTCAGCGGGAGGGGGAAATACGCAGTATTTT.